Listed below are T cell receptor beta chains from one sample, sequenced in a study of shared clonotypes between healthy human individuals. The protocol was immunoSEQ multiplex PCR, while the TCRdb copy is restricted to in-frame clones and leaves out a portion. The repertoire holds 450,000 to 550,000 clones, with 60% to 85% as singletons. Specimen: PBMCs. Every receptor here comes from a woman in her thirties or forties in good health. Some clones in this sample may be carry-over from other donors' samples. Both conserved end residues are part of each CDR3. D genes are given only for firm matches. Size values are once, few and many counts, or a class for expanded clones, and some rows have none.

J,V,D,length,size,DNA,CDR3
TRBJ2-7,TRBV9,-,16,many,TGTGCCAGCAGCGTAAGGCCCGATACGGCAACCTACGAGCAGTACTTC,CASSVRPDTATYEQYF
TRBJ1-4,TRBV5-5,-,14,-,TGTGCCAGCAGCTGGGGCCCGGCGGGGGAAAAACTGTTTTTT,CASSWGPAGEKLFF
TRBJ2-7,TRBV15,-,15,-,TGTGCCACCACCCCCAGCCCCTTTCAGGGCTACGAGCAGTACTTC,CATTPSPFQGYEQYF
TRBJ2-3,TRBV7-9,TRBD2,16,-,TGTGCCAGCAGCTTAGGTCTAGCGGGGGGCACAGATACGCAGTATTTT,CASSLGLAGGTDTQYF
TRBJ2-1,TRBV30,TRBD1,14,-,TGTGCCTGGAGTAGGGGGACAGTTAACAATGAGCAGTTCTTC,CAWSRGTVNNEQFF
TRBJ2-3,TRBV29-1,TRBD2,13,-,TGCAGCGTTGTAGCGGGAGGGCCTGATACGCAGTATTTT,CSVVAGGPDTQYF
TRBJ2-3,TRBV7-3,TRBD2,15,-,TGTGCCAGCAGCTCCAGCGGGGGGTCCACAGATACGCAGTATTTT,CASSSSGGSTDTQYF
TRBJ1-1,TRBV29-1,-,14,-,TGCAGCGCCGCCAACAGGAGAGAGAACACTGAAGCTTTCTTT,CSAANRRENTEAFF
TRBJ2-3,TRBV28,-,15,-,TGTGCCGTCCCTATGGGGCCTCTCGGCACAGATACGCAGTATTTT,CAVPMGPLGTDTQYF
TRBJ1-5,TRBV10-3,-,12,-,TGTGCCATCAGTGATAGATCGCAGCCCCAGCATTTT,CAISDRSQPQHF
TRBJ1-3,TRBV10-3,-,13,-,TGTGCCATCAGACGCCCGTTTGGAAACACCATATATTTT,CAIRRPFGNTIYF
TRBJ2-3,TRBV5-1,TRBD2,17,-,TGCGCCAGCAGCTGGGGGACTAGCGGGAGAACGGGGGATACGCAGTATTTT,CASSWGTSGRTGDTQYF
TRBJ2-1,TRBV10-1,TRBD1,12,-,TGCGCCAGCATGATGAGGGGGCATGAGCAGTTCTTC,CASMMRGHEQFF
TRBJ1-5,TRBV27,-,14,-,TGTGCCAGCAGTTTTAGGGGAAGCAATCAGCCCCAGCATTTT,CASSFRGSNQPQHF
TRBJ1-4,TRBV6-5,-,14,-,TGTGCCAGCAAATTTGGAGACAGTAATGAAAAACTGTTTTTT,CASKFGDSNEKLFF
TRBJ2-7,TRBV21-1,-,16,-,TGTGCCAGCAGCAAAGGCCGGAGACAGAGCTCCTACGAGCAGTACTTC,CASSKGRRQSSYEQYF
TRBJ1-2,TRBV6-5,-,12,-,TGTGCCAGCACGGAGGGTAACTATGGCTACACCTTC,CASTEGNYGYTF
TRBJ2-1,TRBV5-1,TRBD2,20,-,TGCGCCAGCAGCTTGGTAGGGACCTGGACTAGAGTAGGTGAGTACAATGAGCAGTTCTTC,CASSLVGTWTRVGEYNEQFF
TRBJ2-3,TRBV5-1,TRBD2,18,once,TGCGCCAGCAGCTTGGGTCCCCTAGCGGGAGCTCAAACAGATACGCAGTATTTT,CASSLGPLAGAQTDTQYF
TRBJ1-2,TRBV5-1,-,14,-,TGCGCCAGCAGCTTATCCGGATCGTCTCGGGGCTACACCTTC,CASSLSGSSRGYTF
TRBJ2-7,TRBV7-2,TRBD2,14,-,TGTGCCAGCAGCGCTAGCGGGGGCCCCTACGAGCAGTACTTC,CASSASGGPYEQYF
TRBJ2-3,TRBV2,TRBD2,16,-,TGTGCCAGCAGTGACGGGCTAGCGGGTAACACAGATACGCAGTATTTT,CASSDGLAGNTDTQYF
TRBJ2-1,TRBV5-4,TRBD2,16,-,TGTGCCAGCAGCTTGGAATTGACTAGCGACTACAATGAGCAGTTCTTC,CASSLELTSDYNEQFF
TRBJ2-7,TRBV6-5,-,15,-,TGTGCCAGCAGTGCCGGACACCCCCTTGACTACGAGCAGTACTTC,CASSAGHPLDYEQYF
TRBJ1-1,TRBV28,-,11,-,TGTGCCAGCAGGTTTCGACAGGTGGCTTTCTTT,CASRFRQVAFF
TRBJ2-6,TRBV7-3,-,16,-,TGTGCCAGCAGCTTTGGGACTCCTTCCGGGGCCAACGTCCTGACTTTC,CASSFGTPSGANVLTF
TRBJ2-1,TRBV6-1,-,15,-,TGTGCCAGCAGTGAATTCGAGGGGGGGAGCAATGAGCAGTTCTTC,CASSEFEGGSNEQFF
TRBJ1-5,TRBV28,-,12,once,TGTGCCAGCAGTCCACCTGGGGAGCCCCAGCATTTT,CASSPPGEPQHF
TRBJ2-7,TRBV9,-,14,-,TGTGCCAGCAGCTTCACCGGGGCCTCCTACGAGCAGTACTTC,CASSFTGASYEQYF
TRBJ2-3,TRBV5-1,-,13,-,TGCGCCAGCAGCTCCTTGCCGACAGATACGCAGTATTTT,CASSSLPTDTQYF
TRBJ2-5,TRBV9,-,14,-,TGTGCCAGCAGCGTAGGGGCAGGTCAAGAGACCCAGTACTTC,CASSVGAGQETQYF
TRBJ1-2,TRBV27,-,13,-,TGTGCCAGCAGTCAGGGACCTAACTATGGCTACACCTTC,CASSQGPNYGYTF
TRBJ2-2,TRBV5-8,-,15,-,TGTGCCAGCAGCTTGATCCGGGGGCACGCCGGGGAGCTGTTTTTT,CASSLIRGHAGELFF
TRBJ1-5,TRBV2,-,13,-,TGTGCCAGCAGTCCTACTAGCAATCAGCCCCAGCATTTT,CASSPTSNQPQHF
TRBJ2-3,TRBV5-4,-,12,few,TGTGCCAGCAGCTTGTACGGAGATACGCAGTATTTT,CASSLYGDTQYF
TRBJ2-5,TRBV7-7,TRBD2,17,-,TGTGCTAGCAGCTTAAACTTAGGACTAGCGGGGCAAGAGACCCAGTACTTC,CASSLNLGLAGQETQYF
TRBJ2-5,TRBV11-2,-,13,-,TGTGCCAGCAGCTTCAGGGCCCAAGAGACCCAGTACTTC,CASSFRAQETQYF
TRBJ1-1,TRBV29-1,-,12,-,TGCAGCGTCCGGACCGGGGGCACTGAAGCTTTCTTT,CSVRTGGTEAFF
TRBJ2-3,TRBV28,-,15,-,TGTGCCAGCAGACCCCCGGGACAAAGCACAGATACGCAGTATTTT,CASRPPGQSTDTQYF
TRBJ2-1,TRBV4-2,TRBD1,16,many,TGTGCCAGCAGCGGCTCCTCGGGACAGGGCTACAATGAGCAGTTCTTC,CASSGSSGQGYNEQFF
TRBJ2-7,TRBV7-9,-,13,-,TGTGCCAGCAGCTTTTCAGGCACCTACGAGCAGTACTTC,CASSFSGTYEQYF
TRBJ2-1,TRBV4-3,TRBD2,15,-,TGCGCCAGCGGTTTAGCGGGGAACTCCTACAATGAGCAGTTCTTC,CASGLAGNSYNEQFF
TRBJ2-5,TRBV5-1,TRBD1,13,-,TGCGCCAGCAGCCTCCGGTTCCAGGGGGAGCAGTACTTC,CASSLRFQGEQYF
TRBJ2-1,TRBV6-5,-,16,many,TGTGCCAGCAGTTACGCCCGGGGGAGTTCCTACAATGAGCAGTTCTTC,CASSYARGSSYNEQFF
TRBJ2-1,TRBV13,TRBD1,14,once,TGTGCCAGCAGCTTACCAACAGGGGGTAATGAGCAGTTCTTC,CASSLPTGGNEQFF
TRBJ1-4,TRBV7-9,-,14,-,TGTGCCAGCAGCCAGTCTCAGGGTCATGAAAAACTGTTTTTT,CASSQSQGHEKLFF
TRBJ2-3,TRBV7-2,-,12,-,TGTGCCAGCATAAAGCCGGGAGATACGCAGTATTTT,CASIKPGDTQYF
TRBJ2-7,TRBV27,-,15,-,TGTGCCAGCAAGCCGTTCGTTGGGCCGTCCTACGAGCAGTACTTC,CASKPFVGPSYEQYF
TRBJ2-2,TRBV6-6,-,16,-,TGTGCCAGCAGTTGGGGAAGGTTGAAAAACACCGGGGAGCTGTTTTTT,CASSWGRLKNTGELFF
TRBJ2-3,TRBV2,TRBD2,19,-,TGTGCCAGCAGTGAAGCGCCCGCGGGGCGGGAGGGGAACGCAGATACGCAGTATTTT,CASSEAPAGREGNADTQYF
TRBJ1-2,TRBV30,-,14,few,TGTGCCTGGAGTGTTGCCCAGGCTAACTATGGCTACACCTTC,CAWSVAQANYGYTF
TRBJ2-1,TRBV5-4,TRBD2,14,-,TGTGCCAGCAGTTCCCCAGCGGGATACAATGAGCAGTTCTTC,CASSSPAGYNEQFF
TRBJ2-7,TRBV2,TRBD2,14,-,TGTGCCAGCAGTGAGGGTAGCGGGGTCCACGAGCAGTACTTC,CASSEGSGVHEQYF
TRBJ1-2,TRBV28,-,12,few,TGTGCCAGCGGCGCCTTGGAGGGGGGCTACACCTTC,CASGALEGGYTF